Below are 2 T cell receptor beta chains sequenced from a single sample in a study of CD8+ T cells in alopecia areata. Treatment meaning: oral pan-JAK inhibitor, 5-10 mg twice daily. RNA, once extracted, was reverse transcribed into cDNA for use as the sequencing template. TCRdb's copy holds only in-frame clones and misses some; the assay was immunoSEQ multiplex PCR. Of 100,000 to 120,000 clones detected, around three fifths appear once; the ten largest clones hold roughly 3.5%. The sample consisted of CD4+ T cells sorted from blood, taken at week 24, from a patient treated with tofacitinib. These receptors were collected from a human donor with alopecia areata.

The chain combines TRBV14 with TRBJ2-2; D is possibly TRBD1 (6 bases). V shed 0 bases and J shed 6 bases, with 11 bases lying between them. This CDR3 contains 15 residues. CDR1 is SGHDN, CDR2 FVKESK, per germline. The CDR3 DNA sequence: TGTGCCAGCAGCCAAGATGTTTCAGGGGCCGGGGAGCTGTTTTTT. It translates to CASSQDVSGAGELFF.

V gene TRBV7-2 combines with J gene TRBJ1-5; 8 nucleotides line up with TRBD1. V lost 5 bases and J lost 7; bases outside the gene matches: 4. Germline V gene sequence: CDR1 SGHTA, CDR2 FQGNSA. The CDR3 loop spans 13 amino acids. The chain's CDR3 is CASSGNRGQPQHF. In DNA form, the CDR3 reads TGTGCCAGCAGCGGTAACAGGGGGCAGCCCCAGCATTTT. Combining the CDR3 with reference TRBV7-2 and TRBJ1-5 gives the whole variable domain GAGVSQSPSNKVTEKGKDVELRCDPISGHTALYWYRQSLGQGLEFLIYFQGNSAPDKSGLPSDRFSAERTGGSVSTLTIQRTQQEDSAVYLCASSGNRGQPQHFGDGTRLSIL.